This T cell receptor (beta chain) was found in a study of regulatory T cells in long-lasting Graves disease. Study context: To qualify as persistent, Graves' disease required over 5 years of antithyroid drugs with positive TSH receptor antibodies.

Sequencing libraries for TCR beta were prepared with iRepertoire HTBI primers and Arm-PCR of CDR3 regions. TCRdb recomputed calls from the multiplex PCR reads with MiXCR, one row per CDR3 protein. The table has roughly 500,000 distinct CDR3 sequences, 20% to 25% seen once. V was pared by 3 bases and J by 9 bases, with 11 bases between. This CDR3 is 13 amino acids long. Time point denoted: persistent/refractory GD, antithyroid drugs over 5 years with positive TRAb. The TCR library used RNA extracted from PBMCs. The sequencing used peripheral blood mononuclear cells (PBMCs), collected when the disease was refractory, from a patient treated with antithyroid drugs. The TCR sequence derives from a female donor with Graves disease. This chain uses TRBV12-3 or TRBV12-4 with TRBJ2-2, with D unclear. The CDR3 spells CASSFAGAWELFF. CDR3 sequence (DNA): TGTGCCAGCAGTTTTGCAGGTGCTTGGGAGCTGTTTTTT.